The 25 T cell receptor beta chains in this list originate from one sample, sequenced in a study of siplizumab effects on memory and regulatory T cells. Using immunoSEQ multiplex PCR, the repertoire was profiled, and TCRdb retains in-frame clones only, with some absent. This sample has more than 90,000 clones, with 85% to 95% found just once. Sequencing was carried out using non-Treg CD4+ T cells sorted from blood. These receptors all stem from a human donor in good health.

Comments on this clone: The sample carries other DNA sequences with the same CDR3. This rearrangement joins TRBV7-9 to TRBJ2-7; D is uncertain. CDR3 size: 12 residues. V lost 6 bases, J lost 0 bases, and 6 bases lay in between. CDR1 SEHNR and CDR2 FQNEAQ come from the germline V gene (reference sequence). The CDR3 is CASSRSSYEQYF. CDR3 nucleotide sequence: TGTGCCAGCAGTCGCAGCTCCTACGAGCAGTACTTC.

The chain combines TRBV6-5 with TRBJ1-1; D not certain. The CDR3 consists of 13 residues. CDR1 and CDR2 from the germline V gene are MNHEY and SVGAGI. The V gene lost 11 bases and the J gene lost 1 base, with 14 bases spanning the gap. CDR3 nucleotides: TGTGCCTCGCGGGTGGCGGGGAACACTGAAGCTTTCTTT. It specifies CASRVAGNTEAFF.

V and J are TRBV18 and TRBJ2-3; D not resolved. The V gene's germline CDR1 is KGHSH and CDR2 LQKENI. The CDR3 has 16 residues. With 3 bases removed from V and 2 bases from J, the gap between germline ends came to 15 bases. This chain's CDR3 is CASSPLMADLTDTQYF. CDR3 sequence (DNA): TGTGCCAGCTCACCTCTTATGGCGGACCTCACAGATACGCAGTATTTT.

This clone came up a few times. V gene TRBV28 combines with J gene TRBJ2-7; TRBD2 agrees at 11 bases. In germline, CDR1 is MDHEN, CDR2 SYDVKM. J was trimmed by 1 base and V by 4 bases; bases with no gene match: 6. The CDR3 covers 16 residues. The CDR3 sequence is CASSSRGLAGSYEQYF. Written as DNA, the CDR3 is TGTGCCAGCAGTTCCCGAGGACTAGCGGGTTCCTACGAGCAGTACTTC.

The rearrangement joins TRBV18 to TRBJ2-2; D unresolved. The CDR3 length is 15 residues. Trimming stripped 1 base from V and 2 bases from J, with 8 bases between. The V gene's germline CDR1 is KGHSH and CDR2 LQKENI. The CDR3 region is CASSPQQTNTGELFF. CDR3 nucleotide sequence: TGTGCCAGCTCACCACAGCAGACAAACACCGGGGAGCTGTTTTTT.

The CDR3 DNA is TGTGCCAGCAGCCTCGACGGGACTTCCTACGAGCAGTACTTC. This gives the protein CASSLDGTSYEQYF. The chain joins TRBV4-2 to TRBJ2-7, with a possible D match to TRBD2 (6 bases). V was pared by 4 bases and J by 1 base, with 11 bases between. This CDR3 is built from 14 residues. Germline CDR1 and CDR2: LGHNA and YNFKEQ.

This chain links TRBV28 with TRBJ1-3; D not resolved. Trimming stripped 4 bases from V and 0 bases from J, with 13 bases between. The CDR3 totals 16 residues. Germline CDR1 MDHEN, CDR2 SYDVKM. CDR3 region: CASSSPGYRSGNTIYF. As DNA, the CDR3 is TGTGCCAGCAGTTCTCCAGGCTACCGCTCTGGAAACACCATATATTTT.

The chain combines TRBV18 with TRBJ2-5, with D perhaps TRBD1 (6 bases). CDR3 size: 13 residues. V shed 3 bases and J shed 6 bases, with 11 bases lying between them. Per germline, CDR1 KGHSH and CDR2 LQKENI. The CDR3 reads CASSPDRQQTQYF. The CDR3 DNA is TGTGCCAGCTCACCCGACAGGCAACAGACCCAGTACTTC.

This chain connects TRBV7-2 to TRBJ2-1; possible D gene TRBD2, 6 bases. The CDR3 is 16 amino acids. V was pared by 2 bases and J by 1 base, with 12 bases between. Germline loops: CDR1 SGHTA, CDR2 FQGNSA. CDR3 sequence: CASSLHGSGSYNEQFF. The CDR3 nucleotides are TGTGCCAGCAGCTTACATGGCAGCGGGTCCTACAATGAGCAGTTCTTC. The full variable domain, with the rest looked up from reference TRBV7-2 and TRBJ2-1, is GAGVSQSPSNKVTEKGKDVELRCDPISGHTALYWYRQSLGQGLEFLIYFQGNSAPDKSGLPSDRFSAERTGGSVSTLTIQRTQQEDSAVYLCASSLHGSGSYNEQFFGPGTRLTVL.

The chain is built from TRBV7-2 and TRBJ2-1; the D gene is possibly TRBD1 (6 bases). The CDR3 loop spans 15 amino acids. Germline V CDR1 and CDR2: SGHTA, FQGNSA. V lost 5 bases to trimming and J lost 5 bases, with 16 bases between them. This CDR3 is CASSGFETGHNEQFF. In nucleotides, the CDR3 is TGTGCCAGCAGCGGGTTTGAGACAGGTCACAATGAGCAGTTCTTC.

This chain connects TRBV28 to TRBJ2-3, with TRBD2 as a possible D gene (6 bases). The CDR3 consists of 12 residues. Germline CDR1 is MDHEN and CDR2 is SYDVKM. Deletions cut 6 bases from V and 12 bases from J, with 16 bases between. The CDR3 nucleotides are TGTGCCAGCAGCCCTCTCCGGGACTCCCAGTATTTT. Amino acid sequence: CASSPLRDSQYF.

The chain employs TRBV28 and TRBJ1-2; unclear D gene. This CDR3 has 13 amino acids. Trimming left V 6 bases short and J 5 bases short, with 13 bases between. Germline V gives CDR1 MDHEN, CDR2 SYDVKM. The CDR3 is CASRYTQTYGYTF. The CDR3 nucleotides read TGTGCCAGCAGATATACCCAGACGTATGGCTACACCTTC.

The CDR3: CASSYKLASPYNEQFF. The CDR3, as DNA: TGTGCCAGCAGTTACAAACTAGCGTCTCCCTACAATGAGCAGTTCTTC. The rearrangement links TRBV6-5 to TRBJ2-1; TRBD2 matches at 7 bases. V shed 2 bases and J 2 bases; nucleotides not matched to a gene: 6. In germline, CDR1 is MNHEY, CDR2 SVGAGI. This CDR3 region has 16 residues.

This sequence joins TRBV5-4 and TRBJ1-1; D ambiguous. Germline lookup yields CDR1 SGHNT and CDR2 YYREEE (reference sequence). The CDR3 covers 15 residues. Trimming shortened V by 1 base and J by 0 bases, and 10 bases separated the two germline ends. For the CDR3, the DNA is TGTGCCAGCAGCTTGAGTGCCAGGATGAACACTGAAGCTTTCTTT. Residues: CASSLSARMNTEAFF.

This chain uses TRBV5-1 with TRBJ2-2; D not certain. Trimming stripped 6 bases from V and 6 bases from J, with 12 bases between. CDR1 is SGHRS, CDR2 YFSETQ, per germline. The CDR3 runs 13 residues. DNA of the CDR3: TGCGCCAGCATGGAAGGAAGTGCCGGGGAGCTGTTTTTT. Translation gives CASMEGSAGELFF. Combining the CDR3 with reference TRBV5-1 and TRBJ2-2 gives the whole variable domain KAGVTQTPRYLIKTRGQQVTLSCSPISGHRSVSWYQQTPGQGLQFLFEYFSETQRNKGNFPGRFSGRQFSNSRSEMNVSTLELGDSALYLCASMEGSAGELFFGEGSRLTVL.

CDR3 DNA sequence: TGTGCCACCAGCAGAGGGGGGGTAAGGGCCGCGAACACCGGGGAGCTGTTTTTT. This gives the protein CATSRGGVRAANTGELFF. This chain uses TRBV15 with TRBJ2-2; D perhaps matches TRBD2 (6 bases). Germline V gene data show CDR1 as LNHNV and CDR2 as YYDKDF (reference sequence). This CDR3 region has 18 residues. The ends were cut back, 1 base at V and 0 bases at J, with 15 bases in the middle.

The chain employs TRBV19 and TRBJ2-1; 15 bases agree with TRBD2. The germline V gene encodes CDR1 LNHDA and CDR2 SQIVND (reference sequence). There are 17 residues in the CDR3. The J segment lost 7 bases and the V segment lost 4 bases, leaving 8 bases of the junction unmatched. CDR3 DNA: TGTGCCAGTAGTACGCTAAAGGGACTAGCGGGAGGTAATGAGCAGTTCTTC. Protein sequence: CASSTLKGLAGGNEQFF. The full variable domain, with the rest looked up from reference TRBV19 and TRBJ2-1, is DGGITQSPKYLFRKEGQNVTLSCEQNLNHDAMYWYRQDPGQGLRLIYYSQIVNDFQKGDIAEGYSVSREKKESFPLTVTSAQKNPTAFYLCASSTLKGLAGGNEQFFGPGTRLTVL.

The chain carries TRBV28 and TRBJ2-5; 9 bases match TRBD2. V lost 5 bases and J lost 7; bases outside the gene matches: 14. Germline CDR1 MDHEN, CDR2 SYDVKM. CDR3 length: 16 residues. The CDR3 DNA reads TGTGCCAGCAGTCCGTCAAAGCGCGGGGGGGCCGGGACCCAGTACTTC. Translating it yields CASSPSKRGGAGTQYF.

The chain couples TRBV5-4 to TRBJ2-2; TRBD2 aligns across 8 bases. CDR3 length: 16 residues. The germline V gene has CDR1 SGHNT and CDR2 YYREEE (reference sequence). After removal of 0 bases from V and 8 bases from J, the junction contained 9 bases not matched to a gene. CDR3 sequence reads: CASSLAGSGVLGELFF. CDR3 sequence (DNA): TGTGCCAGCAGCTTGGCGGGTAGCGGGGTCTTGGGGGAGCTGTTTTTT.

This rearrangement joins TRBV19 to TRBJ2-2; no firm D call. This CDR3 has 16 residues. V was cut by 5 bases and J by 5 bases, with 18 bases left in between. Germline V gene lookup returns CDR1 LNHDA and CDR2 SQIVND (reference sequence). CDR3 region: CASSVAQGRRTGELFF. The CDR3 region has the DNA TGTGCCAGTAGTGTAGCCCAAGGTCGAAGGACCGGGGAGCTGTTTTTT.

This chain uses TRBV6-6 with TRBJ1-5; tentatively, D is TRBD1 (6 bases). In germline, CDR1 is MNHNY, CDR2 SVGAGI (reference sequence). The CDR3 runs to 16 residues. V dropped 4 bases and J dropped 6 bases, with 19 bases sitting between them. As DNA, the CDR3 is TGTGCCAGCAGTTCCCACCCACAGGGAGGGGGTCAGCCCCAGCATTTT. Encoded protein: CASSSHPQGGGQPQHF.

J is TRBJ2-3 and V is TRBV7-3; the D is unclear. Germline V CDR1 and CDR2: SGHTA, FQGTGA. Deletions cut 3 bases from V and 0 bases from J, with 7 bases between. This CDR3 is built from 14 residues. The CDR3 spells CASSFGRSTDTQYF. Here the CDR3 DNA reads TGTGCCAGCAGCTTCGGCCGCAGCACAGATACGCAGTATTTT.

This chain connects TRBV29-1 to TRBJ2-1, with 16 bases matching TRBD2. Germline V gene data show CDR1 as SQVTM and CDR2 as ANQGSEA. CDR3 length equals 16 residues. J lost 4 bases, V lost 7 bases, and 7 bases had no gene match. CDR3 loop: CSAPPGLAGGYNEQFF. The CDR3, as DNA: TGCAGCGCCCCCCCGGGACTAGCGGGAGGGTACAATGAGCAGTTCTTC.

This clone was recorded only once. CDR3 DNA sequence: TGTGCCAGCAGTTACCGGGAGGATGAAGCTTTCTTT. Translation: CASSYREDEAFF. The chain links TRBV6-6 to TRBJ1-1; D is unresolved. The CDR3 covers 12 residues. V was clipped by 2 bases and J by 7 bases, with 8 bases between them. Germline CDR1 reads MNHNY; CDR2 reads SVGAGI (reference sequence).

V is TRBV2 and J is TRBJ2-2; D may match TRBD1 or TRBD2 (6 bases each). Germline CDR1 is SNHLY and CDR2 is FYNNEI. This CDR3 contains 14 residues. Deletions cut 7 bases from V and 8 bases from J, with 17 bases between. The CDR3 DNA follows: TGTGCCAGCACCTCCCCGGGGGCGTCAGGGGAGCTGTTTTTT. It codes for CASTSPGASGELFF.